What follows describes a single TCR beta chain. Its antigen is still unknown. This entry is derived from a study of multiple sclerosis patients with progressive multifocal leukoencephalopathy. Findings and caveats of the study: Preferential TRBV-TRBJ pairings or common gene usage were not detected at PML.

The table came from immunoSEQ multiplex PCR; TCRdb's copy has only in-frame clones and leaves some out. The sample records some 27,000 clones, nearly 90% being singletons. The time point denotes: approximately 11 months of natalizumab therapy. CDR1 is MNHEY, CDR2 SVGAGI, per germline. Trimming removed 2 bases from V and 7 bases from J, with 20 bases in between. This CDR3 is 16 amino acids long. Sequencing used PBMCs, obtained from a patient treated with natalizumab. The V call is TRBV6-5, the J call TRBJ1-2; perhaps TRBD1 as D (5 bases). This clonotype was sampled from a human donor with multiple sclerosis. CDR3 sequence: CASSYDGTYARGGYTF. CDR3 in DNA: TGTGCCAGCAGTTACGACGGGACTTACGCCCGTGGTGGCTACACCTTC.